The T cell receptor beta chain under discussion was sequenced for a study of memory CD4+ T cells and cytomegalovirus serostatus. Study-wide points: CD4+ memory repertoires contained about 40% of the roughly 150 reported CMV TCRbeta sequences.

This clone was seen only once. The antigen remains unidentified. The repertoire was sequenced with immunoSEQ multiplex PCR; TCRdb's copy has only in-frame clones and lacks some. The table records tens of thousands of clones, around 76% of them present only once. V lost 5 bases, J lost 4 bases, and 9 bases lay in between. CDR3 length: 13 amino acids. Germline values: CDR1 SEHNR, CDR2 FQNEAQ (reference sequence). Single viable CD3+CD4+CD8-CD45RO+ cells were sorted as the memory CD4+ T cells. Sequencing input: memory CD4+ T cells from blood. This rearrangement joins TRBV7-9 to TRBJ1-5; possibly TRBD1 for D (6 bases). The TCR originated in an adult in good health and CMV-seronegative. Some clones in this sample may be carry-over from other donors' samples. For the CDR3, the DNA is TGTGCCAGCAGCCGAGGGGGAAATCAGCCCCAGCATTTT. The encoded protein is CASSRGGNQPQHF.